The clone carrying this T cell receptor (beta chain) was counted between two and nine times. The record originates from a study of blood T cells in healthy people across ages. Primed by a sample-barcoded 5' primer and a J-beta primer mix, a second PCR proceeded for 7 to 11 cycles. TCRdb ran MiXCR on the 5' RACE reads and lists one entry per CDR3 protein. The table includes approximately 1.5 million distinct CDR3 sequences, roughly 30% detected once. Trimming stripped 1 base from V and 1 base from J, with 12 bases between. This CDR3 is built from 15 residues. Germline loops: CDR1 DFQATT, CDR2 SNEGSKA (reference sequence).

The chain carries TRBV20-1 and TRBJ2-3; D gene ambiguous. The source is a woman in her twenties or thirties in good health. The specimen sequenced was blood. The CDR3, as DNA: TGCAGTGCTAGAGGCCAGACGGCGGGCACAGATACGCAGTATTTT. It is translated as CSARGQTAGTDTQYF.